The sequence of this T cell receptor beta chain was determined in a study of T cell changes during pregnancy in multiple sclerosis. Using immunoSEQ multiplex PCR, the repertoire was profiled, and TCRdb retains in-frame clones only, with some absent. There are around 100,000 clones in the sample; almost 95% occur only once, and 0.75% to 0.95% lies in the top ten. The CDR3 totals 14 residues. Germline CDR1 reads MGHDK; CDR2 reads SYGVNS. The trim removed 4 bases at V and 4 bases at J, leaving 5 bases unmatched. The sample here was peripheral blood, taken after pregnancy. This chain uses TRBV25-1 with TRBJ1-1; 8 nucleotides line up with TRBD1. The origin of this receptor is a female donor with multiple sclerosis, enrolled in a pregnancy study. The chain's CDR3 is CASSGITGGTEAFF. In DNA, the CDR3 is TGTGCCAGCAGTGGAATAACAGGGGGCACTGAAGCTTTCTTT.